The rows below give T cell receptor beta chains drawn from one sample of a study of cytomegalovirus exposure and HLA in healthy donors. The method was immunoSEQ multiplex PCR; TCRdb's version includes in-frame clones alone and lacks a portion of them. The sample records over 250,000 clones, around 66% being singletons. The sequencing sample was made of PBMCs. These receptors all come from a female donor in good health and CMV-seronegative. CDR3s include the opening cysteine and the closing phenylalanine or tryptophan. A D gene is named only where the DNA matches it firmly. Expanded clones are given a class, and other clones once, few, many or no size at all.

cdr3_nt: TGTGCCAGTAGTATAGGACAGGTCGGCAATCAGCCCCAGCATTTT; cdr3_aa: CASSIGQVGNQPQHF; clone_size: NA; v_call: TRBV19; d_call: NA; j_call: TRBJ1-5
cdr3_nt: TGTGCCAGCAGCTTACAGCAGGGTGGGAGCACAGATACGCAGTATTTT; cdr3_aa: CASSLQQGGSTDTQYF; clone_size: few; v_call: TRBV5-5; d_call: NA; j_call: TRBJ2-3
cdr3_nt: TGCGCCAGCAATGATGAGGGAGCCACCTACGAGCAGTACTTC; cdr3_aa: CASNDEGATYEQYF; clone_size: NA; v_call: TRBV10-2; d_call: NA; j_call: TRBJ2-7
cdr3_nt: TGTGCCTGGAGTACCCGGACAGGGAGAACTAATGAAAAACTGTTTTTT; cdr3_aa: CAWSTRTGRTNEKLFF; clone_size: NA; v_call: TRBV30; d_call: TRBD1; j_call: TRBJ1-4
cdr3_nt: TGTGCCAGCAGTTTAACAGGAGGGCCACATGGCTACACCTTC; cdr3_aa: CASSLTGGPHGYTF; clone_size: few; v_call: TRBV6-5; d_call: NA; j_call: TRBJ1-2
cdr3_nt: TGTGCCATCAGTGTACGACTAGCCGGCGATGAGCAGTTCTTC; cdr3_aa: CAISVRLAGDEQFF; clone_size: NA; v_call: TRBV10-3; d_call: TRBD2; j_call: TRBJ2-1
cdr3_nt: TGTGCCAGCTCAGGCCTTGAGGGGGAAACTGAAGCTTTCTTT; cdr3_aa: CASSGLEGETEAFF; clone_size: once; v_call: TRBV18; d_call: NA; j_call: TRBJ1-1
cdr3_nt: TGTGCCAGTAGTATAGATCGGGCCGGGAGGCCCGTCTCTGGGGCCAACGTCCTGACTTTC; cdr3_aa: CASSIDRAGRPVSGANVLTF; clone_size: NA; v_call: TRBV19; d_call: TRBD2; j_call: TRBJ2-6
cdr3_nt: TGTGCCAGCGGGGAGGGGAACATGAACACTGAAGCTTTCTTT; cdr3_aa: CASGEGNMNTEAFF; clone_size: NA; v_call: TRBV9; d_call: NA; j_call: TRBJ1-1
cdr3_nt: TGCGCCAGCAGTGTGAATGATGGGACAGGGAAGGGCTACACCTTC; cdr3_aa: CASSVNDGTGKGYTF; clone_size: few; v_call: TRBV10-1; d_call: TRBD1; j_call: TRBJ1-2
cdr3_nt: TGTGCCAGCAGTTACTCGGGGCGGGGGGCCTACAATGAGCAGTTCTTC; cdr3_aa: CASSYSGRGAYNEQFF; clone_size: NA; v_call: TRBV6-5; d_call: TRBD2; j_call: TRBJ2-1
cdr3_nt: TGTTCCAGCAGCCAACCAGGGGGGTCCTACGAGCAGTACTTC; cdr3_aa: CSSSQPGGSYEQYF; clone_size: NA; v_call: TRBV7-9; d_call: NA; j_call: TRBJ2-7
cdr3_nt: TGCGCCAGCAGCCCCCGGACAGGGGTCCACGAGCAGTACTTC; cdr3_aa: CASSPRTGVHEQYF; clone_size: few; v_call: TRBV5-1; d_call: TRBD1; j_call: TRBJ2-7
cdr3_nt: TGTGCCAGCAGTCTGGGACTAGCGAACGAGCAGTACTTC; cdr3_aa: CASSLGLANEQYF; clone_size: few; v_call: TRBV2; d_call: TRBD2; j_call: TRBJ2-7
cdr3_nt: TGTGCCAGCAGTCCTAGGGGGACTGAAGCTTTCTTT; cdr3_aa: CASSPRGTEAFF; clone_size: few; v_call: TRBV7-9; d_call: NA; j_call: TRBJ1-1
cdr3_nt: TGTGCCAGTAGTACCCACCCGAGGGGACTAGAAAACATTCAGTACTTC; cdr3_aa: CASSTHPRGLENIQYF; clone_size: NA; v_call: TRBV19; d_call: TRBD2; j_call: TRBJ2-4
cdr3_nt: TGTGCCAGCAGCCTCCGACTAGCGGAGACTTACAATGAGCAGTTCTTC; cdr3_aa: CASSLRLAETYNEQFF; clone_size: NA; v_call: TRBV7-9; d_call: TRBD2; j_call: TRBJ2-1
cdr3_nt: TGTGCCAGAGGGGATATCTCCGGGAGACTGTTTTTT; cdr3_aa: CARGDISGRLFF; clone_size: NA; v_call: TRBV5-3; d_call: NA; j_call: TRBJ1-4
cdr3_nt: TGTGCCAGCAGTGGGGGGGAATGGACTAGCCCGCGGGAGGGGGAGTACGAGACCCAGTACTTC; cdr3_aa: CASSGGEWTSPREGEYETQYF; clone_size: NA; v_call: TRBV2; d_call: TRBD2; j_call: TRBJ2-5
cdr3_nt: TGTGCCAGCAGTTCTCCCCGGACAGCTGAGAACTACGAGCAGTACTTC; cdr3_aa: CASSSPRTAENYEQYF; clone_size: NA; v_call: TRBV28; d_call: NA; j_call: TRBJ2-7
cdr3_nt: TGTGCCAGCAGCCCTCCCCCCTACAATGAGCAGTTCTTC; cdr3_aa: CASSPPPYNEQFF; clone_size: NA; v_call: TRBV7-9; d_call: NA; j_call: TRBJ2-1
cdr3_nt: TGTGCCAGCAGCCCCCGAGGACTAGCGGGAGGGCCCGAAAAGCAGTACTTC; cdr3_aa: CASSPRGLAGGPEKQYF; clone_size: NA; v_call: TRBV9; d_call: TRBD2; j_call: TRBJ2-7
cdr3_nt: TGCGCCAGCAGCCCCCGCCCCTTGGGAGGTGAGACCCAGTACTTC; cdr3_aa: CASSPRPLGGETQYF; clone_size: NA; v_call: TRBV5-1; d_call: NA; j_call: TRBJ2-5
cdr3_nt: TGTGCCAGTAGTCCTGGGACTAGCGGGCGCGAGCAGTACTTC; cdr3_aa: CASSPGTSGREQYF; clone_size: NA; v_call: TRBV19; d_call: TRBD2; j_call: TRBJ2-7
cdr3_nt: TGTGCCACCAGCAGATCCCTGGGAGGGAATCAGCCCCAGCATTTT; cdr3_aa: CATSRSLGGNQPQHF; clone_size: NA; v_call: TRBV15; d_call: NA; j_call: TRBJ1-5
cdr3_nt: TGTGCCTGGAGTCTACAGATCGACAATGAGCAGCTCTTC; cdr3_aa: CAWSLQIDNEQLF; clone_size: NA; v_call: TRBV30; d_call: NA; j_call: TRBJ2-1
cdr3_nt: TGCGCCAGCAGCCAAGATGGGCGGGAGAGCTACGAGCAGTACTTC; cdr3_aa: CASSQDGRESYEQYF; clone_size: NA; v_call: TRBV4-1; d_call: TRBD2; j_call: TRBJ2-7
cdr3_nt: TGTGCCAGCAGCTCCGCGGGGGGGGACACCGGGGAGCTGTTTTTT; cdr3_aa: CASSSAGGDTGELFF; clone_size: NA; v_call: TRBV7-6; d_call: TRBD2; j_call: TRBJ2-2
cdr3_nt: TGTGCCAGCAGCTTGAAACAGGGGTTGTACCAAGAGACCCAGTACTTC; cdr3_aa: CASSLKQGLYQETQYF; clone_size: NA; v_call: TRBV11-2; d_call: TRBD1; j_call: TRBJ2-5
cdr3_nt: TGTGCCAGCAGTTACGGACAGGGGACCTACGAGCAGTACTTC; cdr3_aa: CASSYGQGTYEQYF; clone_size: few; v_call: TRBV2; d_call: TRBD1; j_call: TRBJ2-7